These 14 T cell receptor beta chains were all obtained from the same sample, sequenced in a study of cytomegalovirus exposure and HLA in healthy donors. A multiplex PCR was run with 60 Vbeta primers and 13 Jbeta primers. Some clones are missing from TCRdb's copy, which holds only in-frame ones; the method was immunoSEQ multiplex PCR. The data show 95,000 to 150,000 clones, with roughly three quarters seen just once and roughly a tenth held by the top ten. The sequencing sample was made of PBMCs. The receptors originated from a man aged 30 to 45 in good health and CMV-seropositive.

CDR3 DNA: TGTGCCAGCAGCAAGGACGTCGGGGGGGGCAATGAGCAGTTCTTC. Encoded protein: CASSKDVGGGNEQFF. The V call is TRBV7-9, the J call TRBJ2-1; the match to TRBD2 covers 8 bases. Trimming took 5 bases from V and 6 from J; bases not matched to a gene: 9. The CDR3 is 15 residues long. Per the germline V gene, CDR1 is SEHNR and CDR2 is FQNEAQ (reference sequence).

This chain joins TRBV12-1 and TRBJ2-1; the table's D call of TRBD2 was not tested on the DNA. TRBV12-1 has pseudogene status. The CDR3 length is 15 residues. CDR3: CASSSGLAGSNEQFF. The CDR3 coding sequence is TGTGCCAGCAGCTCGGGACTAGCTGGCTCCAATGAGCAGTTCTTC.

The chain joins TRBV6-5 to TRBJ2-7; 8 positions agree with TRBD2. This CDR3 is built from 15 residues. Trimming removed 6 bases from V and 0 bases from J; junction bases left unmatched: 7. The V gene's germline CDR1 is MNHEY and CDR2 SVGAGI. CDR3 DNA: TGTGCCAGCAGGCCGCCGGGGGGGTTCTCCTACGAGCAGTACTTC. Translated: CASRPPGGFSYEQYF.

The chain uses TRBV30 and TRBJ2-5; 7 bases align to TRBD2. Germline V gives CDR1 GTSNPN, CDR2 SVGIG (reference sequence). CDR3 size: 14 residues. V gave up 0 bases and J gave up 6 bases; unmatched junction bases: 7. The CDR3 loop reads CAWSVRSGGKTQYF. DNA for the CDR3: TGTGCCTGGAGTGTACGGTCGGGAGGAAAGACCCAGTACTTC.

The genes are TRBV15 and TRBJ2-2; D is possibly TRBD1 (5 bases). Germline loops: CDR1 LNHNV, CDR2 YYDKDF (reference sequence). This CDR3 region has 17 residues. V dropped 0 bases and J dropped 5 bases, with 16 bases sitting between them. The CDR3 region is CATSRDQGRVVTGELFF. As DNA, the CDR3 is TGTGCCACCAGCAGAGATCAGGGCAGGGTGGTTACCGGGGAGCTGTTTTTT.

V is TRBV2 and J is TRBJ2-5; 7 positions agree with TRBD2. Germline V gives CDR1 SNHLY, CDR2 FYNNEI. The V and J ends lost 8 bases and 5 bases, in that order; junction bases with no gene match: 17. The CDR3 runs to 16 residues. The CDR3 DNA reads as TGTGCCAGCGTCCGAGGGAGGGCCCTCCGGGCGGAGACCCAGTACTTC. This encodes CASVRGRALRAETQYF.

This chain links TRBV29-1 with TRBJ1-2; D not resolved. Trimming removed 4 bases from V and 4 bases from J, with 10 bases in between. There are 12 residues in the CDR3. Germline CDR1 is SQVTM and CDR2 is ANQGSEA. This CDR3 is CSVVHGSYGYTF. The CDR3 bases are TGCAGCGTTGTCCATGGTAGCTATGGCTACACCTTC.

This clone was seen once. CDR3 amino acids: CASSVRAGGSYNEQFF. The CDR3 coding sequence is TGTGCCAGCAGCGTCCGCGCGGGAGGGTCCTACAATGAGCAGTTCTTC. The rearrangement joins TRBV9 to TRBJ2-1; 9 bases line up with TRBD2. CDR1 is SGDLS and CDR2 is YYNGEE in the germline V gene. The CDR3 totals 16 residues. V lost 2 bases, J lost 1 base, and 4 bases stayed unmatched.

The J gene is TRBJ2-7, the V gene TRBV4-2; D might be TRBD2 (6 bases). The germline V gene encodes CDR1 LGHNA and CDR2 YNFKEQ. The ends were cut back, 0 bases at V and 3 bases at J, with 12 bases in the middle. The CDR3 is made up of 15 amino acids. This CDR3 is CASSQEGGRLYEQYF. The CDR3 DNA reads as TGTGCCAGCAGCCAAGAAGGAGGGAGACTCTACGAGCAGTACTTC.

The chain joins TRBV2 to TRBJ2-3, with D tentatively TRBD2 (6 bases). Trimming cost V 11 bases and J 10 bases, with 25 bases left between them. Germline-derived CDR1 and CDR2 are SNHLY and FYNNEI. The CDR3 extends over 14 amino acids. The CDR3 loop reads CACGETRIGGAQYF. The CDR3 DNA reads as TGTGCCTGCGGGGAGACTAGAATTGGTGGGGCGCAGTATTTT. Using reference TRBV2 and TRBJ2-3 for the parts outside the CDR3, the full variable domain is EPEVTQTPSHQVTQMGQEVILRCVPISNHLYFYWYRQILGQKVEFLVSFYNNEISEKSEIFDDQFSVERPDGSNFTLKIRSTKLEDSAMYFCACGETRIGGAQYFGPGTRLTVL.

The rearrangement links TRBV6-1 to TRBJ2-4, with 7 bases aligning to TRBD2. The J segment lost 0 bases and the V segment lost 7 bases, leaving 6 bases of the junction unmatched. The CDR3 is made up of 15 amino acids. Germline assignment: CDR1 MNHNS and CDR2 SASEGT. CDR3 bases: TGTGCCAGCACAGTGGGGGGGTTAGCCAAAAACATTCAGTACTTC. Its translation is CASTVGGLAKNIQYF.

This clone was counted between two and nine times. The J gene is TRBJ1-1, the V gene TRBV30; D ambiguous. The V gene's germline CDR1 is GTSNPN and CDR2 SVGIG (reference sequence). This CDR3 comprises 11 residues. V was clipped by 5 bases and J by 3 bases, with 7 bases between them. This chain's CDR3 is CAWEEDTEAFF. In nucleotides, the CDR3 is TGTGCCTGGGAAGAGGACACTGAAGCTTTCTTT.

The chain couples TRBV11-2 to TRBJ2-1; D uncertain. Trimming shortened V by 4 bases and J by 0 bases, and 16 bases separated the two germline ends. The CDR3 contains 17 residues. CDR1 and CDR2 from the germline V gene are SGHAT and FQNNGV. CDR3 nucleotide sequence: TGTGCCAGCAGCTCCCCTATAAGACTTACCTCCTACAATGAGCAGTTCTTC. It yields the protein CASSSPIRLTSYNEQFF.

The J gene is TRBJ1-2, the V gene TRBV28; no clear D. CDR3 length: 11 amino acids. The germline V gene has CDR1 MDHEN and CDR2 SYDVKM. The V gene lost 4 bases and the J gene lost 7 bases, with 7 bases spanning the gap. For the CDR3, the DNA is TGTGCCAGCAGTTCCCCCTCTGGCTACACCTTC. Translation gives CASSSPSGYTF.